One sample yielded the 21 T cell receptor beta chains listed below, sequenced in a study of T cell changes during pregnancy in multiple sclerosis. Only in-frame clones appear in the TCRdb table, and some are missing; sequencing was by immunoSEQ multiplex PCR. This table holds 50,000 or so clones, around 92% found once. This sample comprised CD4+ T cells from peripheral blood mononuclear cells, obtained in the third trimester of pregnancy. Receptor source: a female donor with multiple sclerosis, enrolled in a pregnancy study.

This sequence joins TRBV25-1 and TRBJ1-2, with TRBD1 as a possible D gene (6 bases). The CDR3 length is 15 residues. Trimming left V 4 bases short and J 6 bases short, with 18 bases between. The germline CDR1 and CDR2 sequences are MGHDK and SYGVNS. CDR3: CASSGLGAITDGYTF. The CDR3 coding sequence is TGTGCCAGCAGTGGCCTGGGGGCTATAACTGATGGCTACACCTTC.

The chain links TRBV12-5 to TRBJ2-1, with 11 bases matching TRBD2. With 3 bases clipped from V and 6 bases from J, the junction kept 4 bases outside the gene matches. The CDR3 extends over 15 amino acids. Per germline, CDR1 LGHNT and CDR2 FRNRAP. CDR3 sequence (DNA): TGTGCTAGTGGTTTACTAGCGGGGGCGAGCAATGAGCAGTTCTTC. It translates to CASGLLAGASNEQFF. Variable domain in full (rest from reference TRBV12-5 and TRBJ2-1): DARVTQTPRHKVTEMGQEVTMRCQPILGHNTVFWYRQTMMQGLELLAYFRNRAPLDDSGMPKDRFSAEMPDATLATLKIQPSEPRDSAVYFCASGLLAGASNEQFFGPGTRLTVL.

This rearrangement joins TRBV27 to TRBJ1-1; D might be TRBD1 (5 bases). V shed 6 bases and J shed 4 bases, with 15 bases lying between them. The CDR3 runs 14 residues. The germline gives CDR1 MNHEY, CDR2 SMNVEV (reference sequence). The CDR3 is CASRVQGYSTEAFF. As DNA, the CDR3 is TGTGCCAGCAGAGTCCAGGGTTACAGCACTGAAGCTTTCTTT.

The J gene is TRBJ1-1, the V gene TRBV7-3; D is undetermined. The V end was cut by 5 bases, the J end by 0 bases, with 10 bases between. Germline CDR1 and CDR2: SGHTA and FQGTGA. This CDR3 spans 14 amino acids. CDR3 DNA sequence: TGTGCCAGCAGCGCCTCAGGTGTGAACACTGAAGCTTTCTTT. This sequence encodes CASSASGVNTEAFF.

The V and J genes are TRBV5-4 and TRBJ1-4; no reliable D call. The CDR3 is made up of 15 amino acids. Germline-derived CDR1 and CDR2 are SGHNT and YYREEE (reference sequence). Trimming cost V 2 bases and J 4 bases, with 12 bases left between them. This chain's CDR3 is CASSLGGLGNEKLFF. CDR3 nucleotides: TGTGCCAGCAGCTTAGGCGGGCTCGGTAATGAAAAACTGTTTTTT.

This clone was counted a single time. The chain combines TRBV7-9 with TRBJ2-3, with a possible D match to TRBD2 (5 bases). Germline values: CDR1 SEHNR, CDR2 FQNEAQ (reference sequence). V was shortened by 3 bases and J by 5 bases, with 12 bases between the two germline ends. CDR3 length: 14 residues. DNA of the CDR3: TGTGCCAGCAGCTTCGGGGTTGTGGGAGATACGCAGTATTTT. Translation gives CASSFGVVGDTQYF.

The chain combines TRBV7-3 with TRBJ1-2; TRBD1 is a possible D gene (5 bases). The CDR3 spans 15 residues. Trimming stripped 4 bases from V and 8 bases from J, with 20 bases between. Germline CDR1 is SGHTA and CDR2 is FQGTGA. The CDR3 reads CASSSELLDMEGYTF. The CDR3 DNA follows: TGTGCCAGCAGCTCAGAACTATTGGACATGGAGGGCTACACCTTC.

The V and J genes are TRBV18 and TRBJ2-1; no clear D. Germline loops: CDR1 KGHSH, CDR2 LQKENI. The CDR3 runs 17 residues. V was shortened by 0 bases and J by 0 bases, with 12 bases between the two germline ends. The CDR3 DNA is TGTGCCAGCTCACCACCGAACGCACAGAGCTCCTACAATGAGCAGTTCTTC. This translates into CASSPPNAQSSYNEQFF.

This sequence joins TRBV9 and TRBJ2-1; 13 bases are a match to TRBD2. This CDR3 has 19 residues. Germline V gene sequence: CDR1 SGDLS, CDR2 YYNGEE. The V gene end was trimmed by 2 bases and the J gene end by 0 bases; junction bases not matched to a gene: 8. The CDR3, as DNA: TGTGCCAGCAGCGTGCCGGGACTAGCGGGGAGTAGCTCCTACAATGAGCAGTTCTTC. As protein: CASSVPGLAGSSSYNEQFF.

As DNA, the CDR3 is TGTGCCAGCAGCTGGGGGGGGCCAGATACGCAGTATTTT. It is translated as CASSWGGPDTQYF. V is TRBV9 and J is TRBJ2-3; D may be TRBD2 (7 bases). CDR3 length: 13 amino acids. Germline values: CDR1 SGDLS, CDR2 YYNGEE. With 4 bases removed from V and 4 bases from J, the gap between germline ends came to 10 bases. The variable domain in full, completed from reference TRBV9 and TRBJ2-3, reads DSGVTQTPKHLITATGQRVTLRCSPRSGDLSVYWYQQSLDQGLQFLIQYYNGEERAKGNILERFSAQQFPDLHSELNLSSLELGDSALYFCASSWGGPDTQYFGPGTRLTVL.

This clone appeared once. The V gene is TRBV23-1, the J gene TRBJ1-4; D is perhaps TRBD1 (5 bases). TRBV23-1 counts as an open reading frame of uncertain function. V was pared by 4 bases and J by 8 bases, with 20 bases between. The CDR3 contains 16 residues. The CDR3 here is CASSPPETENVEKLFF. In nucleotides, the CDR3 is TGCGCCAGCAGTCCTCCCGAGACAGAGAACGTCGAAAAACTGTTTTTT.

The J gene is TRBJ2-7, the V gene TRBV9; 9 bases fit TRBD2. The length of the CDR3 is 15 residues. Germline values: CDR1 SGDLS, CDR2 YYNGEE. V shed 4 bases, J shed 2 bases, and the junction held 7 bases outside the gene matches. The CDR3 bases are TGTGCCAGCAGCCCCGGGACTAGCTCTACCTACGAGCAGTACTTC. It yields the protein CASSPGTSSTYEQYF.

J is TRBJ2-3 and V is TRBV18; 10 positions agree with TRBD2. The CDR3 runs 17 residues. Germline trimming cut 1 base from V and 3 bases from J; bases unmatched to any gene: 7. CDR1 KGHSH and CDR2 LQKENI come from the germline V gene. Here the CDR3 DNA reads TGTGCCAGCTCACCACGGGCTAGCGGGGGCCTAACAGATACGCAGTATTTT. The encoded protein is CASSPRASGGLTDTQYF. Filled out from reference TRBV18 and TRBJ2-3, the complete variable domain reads NAGVMQNPRHLVRRRGQEARLRCSPMKGHSHVYWYRQLPEEGLKFMVYLQKENIIDESGMPKERFSAEFPKEGPSILRIQQVVRGDSAAYFCASSPRASGGLTDTQYFGPGTRLTVL.

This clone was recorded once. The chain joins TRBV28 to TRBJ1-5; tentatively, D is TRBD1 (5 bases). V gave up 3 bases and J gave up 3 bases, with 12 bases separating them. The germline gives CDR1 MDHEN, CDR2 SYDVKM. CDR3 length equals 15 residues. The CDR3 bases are TGTGCCAGCAGTTTCCGGGGGGTCGCCAATCAGCCCCAGCATTTT. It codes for CASSFRGVANQPQHF.

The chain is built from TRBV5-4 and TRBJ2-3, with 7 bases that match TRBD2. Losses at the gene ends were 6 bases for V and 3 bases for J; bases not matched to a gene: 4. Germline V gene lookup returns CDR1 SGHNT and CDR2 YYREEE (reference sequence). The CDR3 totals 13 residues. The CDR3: CASNGGRTDTQYF. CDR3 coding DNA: TGTGCCAGCAATGGCGGGAGAACAGATACGCAGTATTTT. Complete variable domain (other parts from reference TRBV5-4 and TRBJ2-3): ETGVTQSPTHLIKTRGQQVTLRCSSQSGHNTVSWYQQALGQGPQFIFQYYREEENGRGNFPPRFSGLQFPNYSSELNVNALELDDSALYLCASNGGRTDTQYFGPGTRLTVL.

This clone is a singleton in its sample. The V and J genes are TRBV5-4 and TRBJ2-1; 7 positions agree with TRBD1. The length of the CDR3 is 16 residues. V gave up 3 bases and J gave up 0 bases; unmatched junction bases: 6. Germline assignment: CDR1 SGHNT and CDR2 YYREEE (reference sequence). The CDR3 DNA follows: TGTGCCAGCAGCTCGGCACAGGGGCGCTCCTACAATGAGCAGTTCTTC. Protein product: CASSSAQGRSYNEQFF. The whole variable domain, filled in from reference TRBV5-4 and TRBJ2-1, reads ETGVTQSPTHLIKTRGQQVTLRCSSQSGHNTVSWYQQALGQGPQFIFQYYREEENGRGNFPPRFSGLQFPNYSSELNVNALELDDSALYLCASSSAQGRSYNEQFFGPGTRLTVL.

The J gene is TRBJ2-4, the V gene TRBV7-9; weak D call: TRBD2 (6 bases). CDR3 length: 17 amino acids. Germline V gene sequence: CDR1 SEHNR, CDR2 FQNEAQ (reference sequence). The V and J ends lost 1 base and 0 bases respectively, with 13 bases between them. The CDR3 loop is CASSLGQSGLAKNIQYF. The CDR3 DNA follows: TGTGCCAGCAGCTTAGGGCAGAGCGGGTTAGCCAAAAACATTCAGTACTTC.

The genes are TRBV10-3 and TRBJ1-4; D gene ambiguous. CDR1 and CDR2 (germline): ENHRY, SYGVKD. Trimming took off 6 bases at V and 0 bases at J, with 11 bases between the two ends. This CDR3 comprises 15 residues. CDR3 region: CAIRAGGATNEKLFF. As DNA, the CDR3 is TGTGCCATCAGGGCCGGCGGAGCAACTAATGAAAAACTGTTTTTT.

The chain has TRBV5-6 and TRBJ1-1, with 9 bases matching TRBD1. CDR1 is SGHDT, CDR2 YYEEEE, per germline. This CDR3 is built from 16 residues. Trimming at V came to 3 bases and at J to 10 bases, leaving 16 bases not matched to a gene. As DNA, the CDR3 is TGTGCCAGCAGCTCAGCCTCCGAAATGACAGGGGGACGAGCTTTCTTT. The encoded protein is CASSSASEMTGGRAFF.

The CDR3 region has the DNA TGTGCCAGCAGCCCTCAACTCAGGGTCTATGAGACCCAGTACTTC. This translates into CASSPQLRVYETQYF. The rearrangement joins TRBV7-9 to TRBJ2-5, with D possibly TRBD1 on 5 matching bases. The CDR3 length is 15 residues. Trimming removed 5 bases at V and 5 bases at J, with 18 bases between. Per the germline V gene, CDR1 is SEHNR and CDR2 is FQNEAQ (reference sequence).

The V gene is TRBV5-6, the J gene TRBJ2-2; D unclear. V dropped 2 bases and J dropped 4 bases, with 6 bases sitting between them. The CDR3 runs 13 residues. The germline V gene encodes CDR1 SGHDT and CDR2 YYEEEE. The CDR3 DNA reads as TGTGCCAGCAGCTTCGACATCACCGGGGAGCTGTTTTTT. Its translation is CASSFDITGELFF.